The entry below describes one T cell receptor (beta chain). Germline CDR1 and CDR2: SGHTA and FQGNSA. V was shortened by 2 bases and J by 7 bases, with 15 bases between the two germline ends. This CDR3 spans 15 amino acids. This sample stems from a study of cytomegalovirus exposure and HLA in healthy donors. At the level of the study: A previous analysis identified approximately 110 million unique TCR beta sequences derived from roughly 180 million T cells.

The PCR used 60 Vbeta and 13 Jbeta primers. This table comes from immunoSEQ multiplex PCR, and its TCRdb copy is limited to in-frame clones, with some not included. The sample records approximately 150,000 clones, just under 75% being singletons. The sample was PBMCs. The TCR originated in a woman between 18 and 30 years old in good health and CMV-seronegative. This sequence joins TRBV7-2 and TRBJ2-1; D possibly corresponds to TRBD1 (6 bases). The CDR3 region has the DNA TGTGCCAGCAGCTTAATTGGCCAGGGGTTAAATGAGCAGTTCTTC. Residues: CASSLIGQGLNEQFF.